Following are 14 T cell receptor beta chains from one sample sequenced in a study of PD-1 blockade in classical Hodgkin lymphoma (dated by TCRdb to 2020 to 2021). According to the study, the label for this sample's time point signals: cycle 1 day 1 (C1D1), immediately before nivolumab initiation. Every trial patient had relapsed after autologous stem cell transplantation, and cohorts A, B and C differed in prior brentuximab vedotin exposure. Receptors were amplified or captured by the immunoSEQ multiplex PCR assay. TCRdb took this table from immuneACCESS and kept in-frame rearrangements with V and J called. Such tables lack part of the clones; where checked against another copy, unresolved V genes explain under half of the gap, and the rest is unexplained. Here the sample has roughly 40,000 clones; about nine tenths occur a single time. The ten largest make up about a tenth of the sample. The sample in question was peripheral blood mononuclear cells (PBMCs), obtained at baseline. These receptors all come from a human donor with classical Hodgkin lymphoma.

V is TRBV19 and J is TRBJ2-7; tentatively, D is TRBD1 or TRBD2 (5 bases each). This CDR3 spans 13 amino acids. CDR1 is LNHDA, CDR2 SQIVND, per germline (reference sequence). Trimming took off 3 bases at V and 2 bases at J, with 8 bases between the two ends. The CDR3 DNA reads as TGTGCCAGTAGTATGAGGGGCCCCTACGAGCAGTACTTC. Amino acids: CASSMRGPYEQYF.

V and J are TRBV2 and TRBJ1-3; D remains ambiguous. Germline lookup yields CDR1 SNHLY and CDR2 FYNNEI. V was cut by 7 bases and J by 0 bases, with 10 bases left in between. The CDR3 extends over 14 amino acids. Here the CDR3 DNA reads TGTGCCAGCAAAGAAATGAGCTCTGGAAACACCATATATTTT. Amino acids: CASKEMSSGNTIYF.

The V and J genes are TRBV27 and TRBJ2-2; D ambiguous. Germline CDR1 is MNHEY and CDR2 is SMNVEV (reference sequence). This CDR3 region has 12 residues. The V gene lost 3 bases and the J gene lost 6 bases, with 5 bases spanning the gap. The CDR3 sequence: CASSLVPGELFF. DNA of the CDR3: TGTGCCAGCAGTTTGGTTCCCGGGGAGCTGTTTTTT.

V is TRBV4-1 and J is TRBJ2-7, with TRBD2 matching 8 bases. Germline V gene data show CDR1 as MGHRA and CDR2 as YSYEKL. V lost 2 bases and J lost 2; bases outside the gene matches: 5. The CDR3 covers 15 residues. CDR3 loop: CASSQIAGTTYEQYF. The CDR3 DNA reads TGCGCCAGCAGCCAAATAGCGGGAACAACCTACGAGCAGTACTTC.

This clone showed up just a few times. CDR3 amino acids: CASSESGSTSGNEQFF. For the CDR3, the DNA is TGCGCCAGCAGTGAGTCAGGTAGTACTAGCGGCAATGAGCAGTTCTTC. The rearrangement uses TRBV10-1 and TRBJ2-1; 8 bases are shared with TRBD2. With V trimmed by 0 bases and J by 6 bases, 7 bases remained unmatched. Germline V gene data show CDR1 as WNHNN and CDR2 as SYGVQD (reference sequence). This CDR3 is built from 16 residues.

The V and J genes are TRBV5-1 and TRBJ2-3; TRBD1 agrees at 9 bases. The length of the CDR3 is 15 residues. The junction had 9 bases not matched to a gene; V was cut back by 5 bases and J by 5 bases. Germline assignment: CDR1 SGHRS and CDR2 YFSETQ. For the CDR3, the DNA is TGCGCCAGCAGACCCACAGGGGGCGCGGGAGATACGCAGTATTTT. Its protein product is CASRPTGGAGDTQYF.

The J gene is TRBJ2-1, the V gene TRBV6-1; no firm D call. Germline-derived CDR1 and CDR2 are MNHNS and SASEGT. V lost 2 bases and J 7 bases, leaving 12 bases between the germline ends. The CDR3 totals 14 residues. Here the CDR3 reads CASSESQAQNEQFF. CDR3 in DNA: TGTGCCAGCAGTGAATCCCAGGCCCAGAATGAGCAGTTCTTC.

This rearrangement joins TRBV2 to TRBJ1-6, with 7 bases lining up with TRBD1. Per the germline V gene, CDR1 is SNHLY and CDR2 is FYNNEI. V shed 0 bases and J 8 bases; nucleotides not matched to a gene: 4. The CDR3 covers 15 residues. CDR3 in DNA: TGTGCCAGCAGTGAAGCCCGGGACAGCCATTCACCCCTCCACTTT. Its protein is CASSEARDSHSPLHF.

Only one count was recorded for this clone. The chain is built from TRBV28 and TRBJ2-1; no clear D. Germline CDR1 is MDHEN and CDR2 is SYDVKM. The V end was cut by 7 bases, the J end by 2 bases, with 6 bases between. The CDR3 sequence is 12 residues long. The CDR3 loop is CASTRTYNEQFF. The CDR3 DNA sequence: TGTGCCAGCACCAGGACCTACAATGAGCAGTTCTTC.

The DNA of the CDR3 is TGTGCCAGCAGCTACGGGACCGCCGGGGAGCTGTTTTTT. It translates to CASSYGTAGELFF. This chain joins TRBV7-3 and TRBJ2-2; D could derive from TRBD1 or TRBD2 (5 bases each). This CDR3 comprises 13 residues. The germline V and J ends were trimmed by 4 bases and 6 bases, with 9 bases remaining between them. Germline V lookup: CDR1 SGHTA, CDR2 FQGTGA.

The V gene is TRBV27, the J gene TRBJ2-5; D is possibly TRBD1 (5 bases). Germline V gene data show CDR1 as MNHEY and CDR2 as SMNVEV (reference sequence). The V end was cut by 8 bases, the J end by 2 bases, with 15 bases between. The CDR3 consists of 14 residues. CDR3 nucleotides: TGTGCCAGCGCCCAACCGACAGATCAAGAGACCCAGTACTTC. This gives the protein CASAQPTDQETQYF.

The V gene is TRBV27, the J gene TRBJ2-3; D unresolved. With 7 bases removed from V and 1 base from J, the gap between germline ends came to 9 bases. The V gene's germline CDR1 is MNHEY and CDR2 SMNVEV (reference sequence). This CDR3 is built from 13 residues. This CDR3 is CASKPGGTDTQYF. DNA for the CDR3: TGTGCCAGCAAGCCCGGAGGCACAGATACGCAGTATTTT.

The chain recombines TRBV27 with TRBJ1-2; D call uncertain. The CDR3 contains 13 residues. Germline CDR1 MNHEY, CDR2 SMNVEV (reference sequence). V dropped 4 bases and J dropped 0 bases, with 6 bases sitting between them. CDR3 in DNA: TGTGCCAGCAGTTCCTATTCTAACTATGGCTACACCTTC. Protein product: CASSSYSNYGYTF.

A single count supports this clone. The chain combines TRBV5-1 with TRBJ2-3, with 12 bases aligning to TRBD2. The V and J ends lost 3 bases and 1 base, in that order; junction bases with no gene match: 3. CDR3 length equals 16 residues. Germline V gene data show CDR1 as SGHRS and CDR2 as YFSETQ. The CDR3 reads CASSSRLAGGTDTQYF. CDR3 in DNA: TGCGCCAGCAGCTCTAGACTAGCGGGGGGCACAGATACGCAGTATTTT.